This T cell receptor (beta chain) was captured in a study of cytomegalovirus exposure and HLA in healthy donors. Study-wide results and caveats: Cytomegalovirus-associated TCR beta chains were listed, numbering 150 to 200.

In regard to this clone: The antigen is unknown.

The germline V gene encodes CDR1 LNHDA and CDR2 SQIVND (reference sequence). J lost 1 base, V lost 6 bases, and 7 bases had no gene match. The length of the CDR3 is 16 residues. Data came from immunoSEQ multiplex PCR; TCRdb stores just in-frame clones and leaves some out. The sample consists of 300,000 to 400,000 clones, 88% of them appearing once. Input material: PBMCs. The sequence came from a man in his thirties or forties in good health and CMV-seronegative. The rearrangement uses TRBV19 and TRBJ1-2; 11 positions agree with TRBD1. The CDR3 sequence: CASSRTGGSGNYGYTF. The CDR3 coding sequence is TGTGCCAGTAGCAGGACAGGGGGCTCGGGTAACTATGGCTACACCTTC. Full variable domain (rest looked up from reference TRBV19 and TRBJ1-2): DGGITQSPKYLFRKEGQNVTLSCEQNLNHDAMYWYRQDPGQGLRLIYYSQIVNDFQKGDIAEGYSVSREKKESFPLTVTSAQKNPTAFYLCASSRTGGSGNYGYTFGSGTRLTVV.